Listed below are T cell receptor beta chains from one sample, sequenced in a study of graft-versus-host responses after intestinal transplantation. Sequencing used immunoSEQ multiplex PCR; TCRdb keeps in-frame clones, though not all of them. The table lists 70,000 to 95,000 clones, around 93% of them singletons. These TCRs' antigens remain unknown. The sequences come from unstimulated CD8+ T cells sorted from spleen or lymph node cells, collected before transplant. The source is a human donor who was the organ donor for an intestinal transplant. Both conserved end residues are part of each CDR3. Fields, in order: J gene, clone size, V gene, D gene, CDR3 protein, CDR3 DNA. The D gene is left open where the match is weak. Not all rows give a size; the values are once, few, many and, for expanded clones, a class.

>TRBJ2-2|.|TRBV28|TRBD1
CASRYEHRGLRDTGELFF
TGTGCCAGCAGATATGAGCACAGGGGCCTAAGAGACACCGGGGAGCTGTTTTTT
>TRBJ2-5|once|TRBV27|TRBD2
CASGRGGLGQETQYF
TGTGCCAGCGGACGGGGGGGCCTAGGGCAAGAGACCCAGTACTTC
>TRBJ2-5|.|TRBV28|TRBD1
CASRDTGGSETQYF
TGTGCCAGCAGGGACACAGGGGGGAGTGAGACCCAGTACTTC
>TRBJ2-1|.|TRBV27|TRBD1
CASSLSSGTGKEQFF
TGTGCCAGCAGTTTGTCGTCCGGGACAGGGAAAGAGCAGTTCTTC
>TRBJ2-1|once|TRBV7-9|.
CASSFPGIAHEQFF
TGTGCCAGCAGCTTCCCGGGGATCGCCCATGAGCAGTTCTTC
>TRBJ1-3|.|TRBV6-1|.
CASSEHGLDSGNTIYF
TGTGCCAGCAGTGAACACGGTCTAGACTCTGGAAACACCATATATTTT
>TRBJ2-7|once|TRBV7-9|.
CASSSGTGLYEQYF
TGTGCCAGCAGCTCCGGGACTGGACTCTACGAGCAGTACTTC
>TRBJ2-5|.|TRBV14|.
CASSPRSRIIQPPPQETQYF
TGTGCCAGCAGCCCGCGATCCAGGATTATACAACCGCCACCCCAAGAGACCCAGTACTTC
>TRBJ2-5|.|TRBV4-1|.
CASSPGLQETQYF
TGCGCCAGCAGCCCCGGACTGCAAGAGACCCAGTACTTC
>TRBJ2-3|.|TRBV7-2|.
CASSLVGWLGGSTDTQYF
TGTGCCAGCAGCTTAGTGGGATGGTTGGGCGGGAGCACAGATACGCAGTATTTT
>TRBJ2-1|.|TRBV11-2|TRBD2
CASSLGPGGGPQYNEQFF
TGTGCCAGCAGCTTAGGGCCTGGGGGGGGACCCCAATACAATGAGCAGTTCTTC
>TRBJ1-2|.|TRBV7-9|.
CASSLWGGGAGDDYTF
TGTGCCAGCAGCTTATGGGGGGGAGGGGCCGGGGATGACTACACCTTC
>TRBJ2-7|.|TRBV5-6|.
CASSPQGYEQYF
TGTGCCAGCAGCCCCCAGGGGTACGAGCAGTACTTC
>TRBJ2-5|.|TRBV11-2|.
CASSLDRDSFETQYF
TGTGCCAGCAGCTTGGATCGGGATAGTTTCGAGACCCAGTACTTC
>TRBJ2-1|.|TRBV9|TRBD1
CASSEPDRGRHNEQFF
TGTGCCAGCAGCGAGCCCGACAGGGGGCGGCACAATGAGCAGTTCTTC
>TRBJ2-3|once|TRBV27|TRBD1
CASSLNRDRGLGDTQYF
TGTGCCAGCAGTCTTAACCGGGACAGGGGCCTGGGAGATACGCAGTATTTT
>TRBJ1-1|.|TRBV13|.
CASSSSPSKNGSPMNTEAFF
TGTGCCAGCAGCTCCAGCCCCTCCAAAAACGGGTCACCCATGAACACTGAAGCTTTCTTT
>TRBJ2-1|few|TRBV27|.
CATGLYNEQFF
TGTGCGACGGGACTTTACAATGAGCAGTTCTTC
>TRBJ1-2|.|TRBV9|.
CASSPDPGGALSYGYTF
TGTGCCAGCAGCCCCGACCCGGGGGGGGCGCTTAGCTATGGCTACACCTTC
>TRBJ2-3|.|TRBV6-5|.
CASSYSGPQGTQYF
TGTGCCAGCAGTTACTCGGGGCCACAGGGTACGCAGTATTTT
>TRBJ2-1|.|TRBV6-4|TRBD2
CASSPAGAYNEQFF
TGTGCCAGCAGCCCCGCGGGGGCCTACAATGAGCAGTTCTTC
>TRBJ2-5|.|TRBV4-3|TRBD2
CASSLTTGTSDETQYF
TGCGCCAGCAGCCTAACCACCGGGACTAGCGATGAGACCCAGTACTTC
>TRBJ2-7|.|TRBV4-1|TRBD1
CASTPDRGPYEQYF
TGCGCCAGCACCCCGGACAGGGGGCCCTACGAGCAGTACTTC
>TRBJ2-7|.|TRBV27|TRBD2
CASSRAQSGGIEQYF
TGTGCCAGCAGCCGAGCCCAAAGCGGGGGGATCGAGCAGTACTTC
>TRBJ2-7|.|TRBV27|TRBD1
CASSLRQGAYEQYF
TGTGCCAGCAGTTTACGACAGGGAGCCTACGAGCAGTACTTC
>TRBJ2-1|.|TRBV10-3|.
CATGPRRTLEQFF
TGTGCCACCGGACCTCGGCGGACTTTAGAGCAGTTCTTC
>TRBJ1-5|.|TRBV21-1|.
CASSRLGGHEPQHF
TGTGCCAGCAGCAGGCTGGGGGGGCATGAGCCCCAGCATTTT
>TRBJ1-1|.|TRBV19|TRBD1
CASSGGQAEAFF
TGTGCCAGTAGTGGAGGACAGGCTGAAGCTTTCTTT
>TRBJ1-3|.|TRBV19|.
CATSGGPSSGNTIYF
TGTGCCACCTCGGGGGGGCCCTCCTCTGGAAACACCATATATTTT
>TRBJ2-1|.|TRBV7-7|TRBD2
CASSPGTRYEQFF
TGTGCTAGCAGCCCCGGGACTAGATATGAGCAGTTCTTC
>TRBJ2-5|once|TRBV9|TRBD2
CASSAVGVAGETQYF
TGTGCCAGCAGCGCCGTCGGAGTAGCGGGAGAGACCCAGTACTTC
>TRBJ2-1|.|TRBV6-1|.
CASSEAQGLPANEQFF
TGTGCCAGCAGTGAAGCGCAGGGACTCCCTGCCAATGAGCAGTTCTTC
>TRBJ1-4|.|TRBV10-2|.
CASSDPNLPGGEKLFF
TGCGCCAGCAGTGACCCTAATCTCCCGGGGGGGGAAAAACTGTTTTTT
>TRBJ1-2|.|TRBV4-1|.
CASSQEPGYYGYTF
TGCGCCAGCAGCCAAGAGCCGGGGTACTATGGCTACACCTTC
>TRBJ1-4|.|TRBV15|.
CATSRDRGGLEKLFF
TGTGCCACCAGCAGAGATCGCGGGGGTTTGGAAAAACTGTTTTTT
>TRBJ2-7|.|TRBV4-1|TRBD1
CASSLREGTGASSSYEQYF
TGCGCCAGCAGCCTAAGGGAGGGGACAGGGGCCTCTAGCTCCTACGAGCAGTACTTC
>TRBJ2-2|.|TRBV7-9|.
CASSLNQAPTGELFF
TGTGCCAGCAGCTTAAATCAGGCACCCACCGGGGAGCTGTTTTTT